This TCR beta chain appears in the sequencing data of a study of T cell responses to AZD1222 COVID-19 vaccine. Trimming cost V 7 bases and J 4 bases, with 11 bases left between them. The CDR3 length is 13 residues. The germline gives CDR1 MNHEY, CDR2 SVGAGI. Sequencing was performed with immunoSEQ multiplex PCR; in TCRdb, only in-frame clones are kept and a portion is missing. In the table there are 150,000 to 160,000 clones, 80% to 90% of which are singletons. The genes are TRBV6-5 and TRBJ1-3; D is possibly TRBD1 (5 bases). The clonotype comes from an adult who had recovered from COVID-19. Here the sequenced sample was peripheral blood, taken after recovery from COVID-19. In DNA form, the CDR3 reads TGTGCCAGCATGAAGGACATCGGAAACACCATATATTTT. This encodes CASMKDIGNTIYF.